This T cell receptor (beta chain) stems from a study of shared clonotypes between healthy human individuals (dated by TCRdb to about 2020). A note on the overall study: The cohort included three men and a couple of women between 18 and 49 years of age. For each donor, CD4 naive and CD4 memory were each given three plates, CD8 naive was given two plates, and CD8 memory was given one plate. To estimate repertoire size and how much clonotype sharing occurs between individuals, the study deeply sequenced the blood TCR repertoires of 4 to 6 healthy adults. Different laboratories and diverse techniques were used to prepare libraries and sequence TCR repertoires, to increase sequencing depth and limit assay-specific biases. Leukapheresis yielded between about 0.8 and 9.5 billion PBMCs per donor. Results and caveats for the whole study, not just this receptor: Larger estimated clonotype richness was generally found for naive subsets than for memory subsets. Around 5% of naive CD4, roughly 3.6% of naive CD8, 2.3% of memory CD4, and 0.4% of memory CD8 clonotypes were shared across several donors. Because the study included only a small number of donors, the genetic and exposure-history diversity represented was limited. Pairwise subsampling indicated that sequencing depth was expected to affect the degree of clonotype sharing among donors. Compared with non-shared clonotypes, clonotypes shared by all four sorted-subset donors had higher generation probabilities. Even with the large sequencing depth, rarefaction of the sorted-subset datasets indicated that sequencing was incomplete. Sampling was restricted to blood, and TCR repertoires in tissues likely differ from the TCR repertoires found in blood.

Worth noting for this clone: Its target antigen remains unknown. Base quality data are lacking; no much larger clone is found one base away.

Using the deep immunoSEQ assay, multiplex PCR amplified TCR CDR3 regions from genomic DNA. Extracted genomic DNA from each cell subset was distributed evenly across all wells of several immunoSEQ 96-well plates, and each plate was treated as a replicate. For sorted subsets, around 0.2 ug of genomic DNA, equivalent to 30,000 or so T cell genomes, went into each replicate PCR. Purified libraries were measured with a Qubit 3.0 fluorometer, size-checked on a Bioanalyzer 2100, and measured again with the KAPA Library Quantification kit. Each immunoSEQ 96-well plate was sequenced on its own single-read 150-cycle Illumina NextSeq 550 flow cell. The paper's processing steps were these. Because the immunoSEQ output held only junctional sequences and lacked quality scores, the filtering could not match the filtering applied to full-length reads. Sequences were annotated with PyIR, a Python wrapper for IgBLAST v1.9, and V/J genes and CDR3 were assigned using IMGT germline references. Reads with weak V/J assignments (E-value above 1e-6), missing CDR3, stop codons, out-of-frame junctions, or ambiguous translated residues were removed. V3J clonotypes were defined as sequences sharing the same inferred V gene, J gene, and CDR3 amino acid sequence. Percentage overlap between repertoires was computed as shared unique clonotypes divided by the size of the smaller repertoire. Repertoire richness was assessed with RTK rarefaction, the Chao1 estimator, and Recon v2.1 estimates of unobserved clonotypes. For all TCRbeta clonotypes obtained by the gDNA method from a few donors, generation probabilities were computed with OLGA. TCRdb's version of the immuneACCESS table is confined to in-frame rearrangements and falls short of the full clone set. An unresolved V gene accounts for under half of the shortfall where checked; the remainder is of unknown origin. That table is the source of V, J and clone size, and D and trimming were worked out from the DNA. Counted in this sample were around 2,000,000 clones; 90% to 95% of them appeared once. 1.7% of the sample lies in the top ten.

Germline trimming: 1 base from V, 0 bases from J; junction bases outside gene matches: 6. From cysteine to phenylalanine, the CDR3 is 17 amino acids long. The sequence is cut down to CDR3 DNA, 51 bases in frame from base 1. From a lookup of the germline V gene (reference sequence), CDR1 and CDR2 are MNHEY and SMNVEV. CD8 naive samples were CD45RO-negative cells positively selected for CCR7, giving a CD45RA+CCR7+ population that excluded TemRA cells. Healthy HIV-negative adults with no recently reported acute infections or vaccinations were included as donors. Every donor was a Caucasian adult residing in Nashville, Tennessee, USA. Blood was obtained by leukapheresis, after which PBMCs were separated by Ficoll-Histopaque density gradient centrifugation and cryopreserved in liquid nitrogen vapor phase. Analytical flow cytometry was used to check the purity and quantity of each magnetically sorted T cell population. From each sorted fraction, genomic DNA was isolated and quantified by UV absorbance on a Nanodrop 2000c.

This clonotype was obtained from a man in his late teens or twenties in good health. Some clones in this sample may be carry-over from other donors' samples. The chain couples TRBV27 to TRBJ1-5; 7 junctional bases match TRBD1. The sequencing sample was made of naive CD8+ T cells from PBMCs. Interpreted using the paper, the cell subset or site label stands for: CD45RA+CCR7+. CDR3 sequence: CASSLLGTDYSNQPQHF. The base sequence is TGTGCCAGCAGTTTATTAGGGACAGATTATAGCAATCAGCCCCAGCATTTT.